One sample yielded the 10 T cell receptor beta chains listed below, sequenced in a study of Ad26.COV2.S vaccination and SARS-CoV-2 variants. Data came from immunoSEQ multiplex PCR; TCRdb stores just in-frame clones and leaves some out. The data show about 180,000 clones, approximately 88% seen once. This material consisted of peripheral blood, taken after recovery from COVID-19. The origin of the receptors is a human donor who had recovered from COVID-19.

V and J are TRBV2 and TRBJ2-7, with TRBD1 identical over 10 bases. J was trimmed by 3 bases and V by 6 bases; bases with no gene match: 14. The V gene's germline CDR1 is SNHLY and CDR2 FYNNEI. This CDR3 is 17 amino acids long. CDR3 coding DNA: TGTGCCAGCAGCCCCTCGTTTAGACAGGGGGCCGTCTACGAGCAGTACTTC. This gives the protein CASSPSFRQGAVYEQYF.

The chain links TRBV5-1 to TRBJ1-6; the D is unclear. The V and J ends lost 0 bases and 10 bases respectively, with 11 bases between them. Germline V gene lookup returns CDR1 SGHRS and CDR2 YFSETQ. CDR3 size: 14 residues. The CDR3 nucleotides read TGCGCCAGCAGCTTGGCAGCATTGGGGTCACCCCTCCACTTT. Its translation: CASSLAALGSPLHF.

DNA of the CDR3: TGTGCCATCACCGAAACCGGGACAGCTCAAGAGACCCAGTACTTC. Translation gives CAITETGTAQETQYF. V gene TRBV10-3 combines with J gene TRBJ2-5, with TRBD1 matching over 7 bases. Germline V lookup: CDR1 ENHRY, CDR2 SYGVKD. This CDR3 contains 15 residues. V was pared by 7 bases and J by 2 bases, with 10 bases of the junction left unmatched.

This clone appeared once. The V and J genes are TRBV9 and TRBJ2-3; D gene unclear. V was cut by 0 bases and J by 2 bases, with 13 bases left in between. The CDR3 runs 16 residues. CDR1 SGDLS and CDR2 YYNGEE come from the germline V gene. CDR3 loop: CASSVEARYFTDTQYF. CDR3 in DNA: TGTGCCAGCAGCGTAGAGGCCCGATACTTCACAGATACGCAGTATTTT.

The chain links TRBV6-6 to TRBJ1-1; tentatively, D is TRBD1 (5 bases). This CDR3 comprises 15 residues. Germline CDR1 reads MNHNY; CDR2 reads SVGAGI (reference sequence). V was pared by 7 bases and J by 4 bases, with 19 bases between. Written as DNA, the CDR3 is TGTGCCAGCACTCCTGGGGGGACCTCCGTCACTGAAGCTTTCTTT. Translated: CASTPGGTSVTEAFF.

As DNA, the CDR3 is TGTGCCAGCAGCCGGGGGACAGGGGGCAATGGCTACACCTTC. Translating gives CASSRGTGGNGYTF. This sequence joins TRBV7-9 and TRBJ1-2; TRBD1 matches 12 bases. This CDR3 is 14 amino acids long. With V trimmed by 5 bases and J by 6 bases, 4 bases remained unmatched. CDR1 and CDR2 from the germline V gene are SEHNR and FQNEAQ (reference sequence).

V is TRBV13 and J is TRBJ2-1; 10 nucleotides agree with TRBD2. CDR3 length: 16 amino acids. Trimming at V came to 4 bases and at J to 10 bases, leaving 13 bases not matched to a gene. Germline CDR1 is PRHDT and CDR2 is FYEKMQ (reference sequence). The CDR3 nucleotides read TGTGCCAGCAGCTCCTTAGGAGCGGGGGGGCCGAGGGAGCAGTTCTTC. This translates into CASSSLGAGGPREQFF.

The chain employs TRBV5-1 and TRBJ2-2; D is possibly TRBD1 (5 bases). The V end lost 5 bases, the J end lost 1 base, and 9 bases lay between the germline ends. The CDR3 consists of 14 residues. The germline gives CDR1 SGHRS, CDR2 YFSETQ. The CDR3 region is CASSSGQNTGELFF. CDR3 nucleotide sequence: TGCGCCAGCAGTTCTGGACAGAACACCGGGGAGCTGTTTTTT.

The CDR3 DNA sequence: TGTGCCAGCAGTGAGTTCACTAGCGGCTATGGCTACACCTTC. Its protein is CASSEFTSGYGYTF. The V gene is TRBV2, the J gene TRBJ1-2, with D unclear. V was clipped by 3 bases and J by 4 bases, with 12 bases between them. The CDR3 sequence is 14 residues long. Germline values: CDR1 SNHLY, CDR2 FYNNEI.

This chain joins TRBV5-4 and TRBJ2-7; TRBD1 or TRBD2 may be the D gene (6 bases each). V was cut by 6 bases and J by 1 base, with 11 bases left in between. Germline-derived CDR1 and CDR2 are SGHNT and YYREEE (reference sequence). The CDR3 has 13 residues. CDR3: CASTRGQSYEQYF. CDR3 bases: TGTGCCAGCACCCGGGGGCAATCCTACGAGCAGTACTTC.